This TCR beta chain is drawn from a study of beta chain features in type 1 diabetes (dated by TCRdb to between 2017 and 2018). General notes on the study: No differences in mean age, gender distribution, total cell number or subset yield were found between patients and healthy donors. In the study, recently diagnosed type 1 diabetes patients and matched healthy donors were compared on the TCRB repertoires of their sorted circulating CD4+ T cell subsets. Across all samples, approximately 100 million sorted cells were examined, and cell number per subset correlated strongly with RNA yield. Regulatory and stem cell-like memory subsets were obtained from only 8 patients and about 8 healthy donors, while naive and central memory subsets were obtained from all 30 or so donors.

All of the isolated RNA was reverse transcribed with the High Capacity cDNA Reverse Transcription Kit, so expressed TCRB transcripts were sequenced. Deep immunoSEQ sequencing was performed on naive, central memory and regulatory T cell samples, with an average of about 3.6 million total reads per sample. Sorted cells were lysed in RLT buffer and RNA was extracted with DNase-treated RNeasy Micro or Mini kits, depending on cell number. Each cell subset was processed on its own to prevent cross-contamination, while patient and healthy donor samples were processed together. The immunoSEQ multiplex PCR was used to amplify TCRB sequences from cDNA, generating 87-bp fragments that spanned the CDR3 region. The amplicons were sequenced using the Illumina HiSeq platform. The authors' pipeline ran thus. Synthetic template baselines were used to correct PCR bias computationally, reads within Hamming distance 2 were collapsed, and singletons that could not be merged were discarded. By aligning reads against IMGT, V, D and J genes, CDR3 length, and insertions or deletions at six rearrangement sites were assigned. Within each subset, clonotype counts were normalized to sorted cell number, after which true diversity and Gini coefficients were computed with the tcR R package. The overlap coefficient, calculated on TCRB nucleotide sequences, was used to measure repertoire sharing. Sourced from immuneACCESS, this table was stored by TCRdb with only in-frame sequences that have V and J called. A share of the clones is absent; for the studies checked, an unresolved V gene accounts for under half, and the remainder has no known explanation. Clone size and the V and J calls come from that table; the DNA yielded D and trimming. A total of hundreds of thousands of clones appear in this sample, about 15% of them only once. The ten biggest clones cover 5.5% to 7.5% of the sample.

Beyond this particular receptor, the publication reports: HLA sub-analyses involved small numbers of individuals, so any influence of HLA type on TCRB rearrangement remained unresolved. In all four CD4+ subsets, TCRB CDR3 length was moderately but significantly shorter in type 1 diabetes patients. Because cDNA was sequenced instead of genomic DNA, activated cells with high expression could be over-represented, although the groups did not differ in activation or CD3 levels. The naive, central memory and regulatory TCRB repertoires appeared to resemble one another more closely among patients than among healthy donors. Fewer insertions and more nucleotide deletions at VDJ recombination sites were observed in patients with type 1 diabetes, implying thymic rearrangement abnormalities. PCR might favor shorter templates, but patient and control samples were amplified and corrected together, so any skew would affect both groups equally.

Each donor gave one peripheral blood draw, roughly 120 mL on average, collected into heparinised tubes. Using a panel that included CD45RO, CCR7, CD25, CD127, CD95 and CD27, naive, central memory, regulatory and stem cell-like memory CD4+ T cells were sorted on a BD FACSAria II. A purity above 98% was achieved for all sorted populations. PBMCs were isolated right away by Lymphoprep density gradient centrifugation and were stained directly, without culture. So that batch effects would be minimized, each experiment stained and sorted samples in pairs, pairing one healthy donor with one patient. In regard to this clone: It has no known antigen specificity. There are no base qualities to consult, and no much larger clone falls within one base.

Reading from cysteine to phenylalanine, the CDR3 counts 12 amino acids. Just CDR3 DNA is preserved here, 36 bases in frame from base 1. Looking up the germline V gene yields CDR1 SNHLY and CDR2 FYNNEI. V was cut back by 11 bases and J by 10 bases, leaving a gap of 20 bases between them. The origin of this receptor is a man in his thirties or forties in good health. The chain joins TRBV2 to TRBJ1-1, with no D gene named confidently. The source material was central memory CD4+ T cells from blood. The nucleotide sequence is TGTGCCGGGTCGGGTGGCCGAGGTGGAGCTTTCTTT. It is translated as CAGSGGRGGAFF.